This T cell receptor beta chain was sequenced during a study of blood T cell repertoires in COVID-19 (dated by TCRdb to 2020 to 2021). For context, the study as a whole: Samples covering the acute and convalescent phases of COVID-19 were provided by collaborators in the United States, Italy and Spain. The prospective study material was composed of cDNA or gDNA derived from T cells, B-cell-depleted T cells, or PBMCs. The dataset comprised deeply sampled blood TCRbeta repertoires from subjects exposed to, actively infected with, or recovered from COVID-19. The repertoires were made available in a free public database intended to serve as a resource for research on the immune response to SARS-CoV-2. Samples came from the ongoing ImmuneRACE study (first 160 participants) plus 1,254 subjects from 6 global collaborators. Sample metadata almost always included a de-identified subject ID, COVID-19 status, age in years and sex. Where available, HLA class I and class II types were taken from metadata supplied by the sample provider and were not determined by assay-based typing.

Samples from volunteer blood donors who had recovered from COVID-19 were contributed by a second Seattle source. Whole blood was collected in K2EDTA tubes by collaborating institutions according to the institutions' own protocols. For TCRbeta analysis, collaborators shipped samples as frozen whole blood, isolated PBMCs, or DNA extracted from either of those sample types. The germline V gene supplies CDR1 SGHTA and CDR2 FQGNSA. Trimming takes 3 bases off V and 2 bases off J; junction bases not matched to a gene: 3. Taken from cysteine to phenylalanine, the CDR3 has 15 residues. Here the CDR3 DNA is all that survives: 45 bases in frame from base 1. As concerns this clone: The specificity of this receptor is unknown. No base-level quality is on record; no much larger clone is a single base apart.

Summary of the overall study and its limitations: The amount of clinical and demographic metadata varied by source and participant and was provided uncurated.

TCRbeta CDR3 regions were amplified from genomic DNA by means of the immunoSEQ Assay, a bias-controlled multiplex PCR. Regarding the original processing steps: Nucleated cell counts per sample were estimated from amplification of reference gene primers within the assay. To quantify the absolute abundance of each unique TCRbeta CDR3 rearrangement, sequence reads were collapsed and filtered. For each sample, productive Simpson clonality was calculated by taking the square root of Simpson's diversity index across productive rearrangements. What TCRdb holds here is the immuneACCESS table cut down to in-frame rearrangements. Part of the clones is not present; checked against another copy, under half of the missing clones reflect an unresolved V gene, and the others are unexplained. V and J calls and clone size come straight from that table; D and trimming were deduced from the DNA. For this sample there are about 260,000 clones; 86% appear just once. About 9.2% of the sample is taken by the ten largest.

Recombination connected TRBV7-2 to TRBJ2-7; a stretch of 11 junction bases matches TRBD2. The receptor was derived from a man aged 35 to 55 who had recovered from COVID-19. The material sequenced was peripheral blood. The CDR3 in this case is CASSFGLAGPYEQYF. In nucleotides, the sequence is TGTGCCAGCAGCTTCGGACTAGCGGGCCCCTACGAGCAGTACTTC. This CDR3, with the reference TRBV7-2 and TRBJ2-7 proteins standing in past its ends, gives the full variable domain GAGVSQSPSNKVTEKGKDVELRCDPISGHTALYWYRQSLGQGLEFLIYFQGNSAPDKSGLPSDRFSAERTGGSVSTLTIQRTQQEDSAVYLCASSFGLAGPYEQYFGPGTRLTVT.